This is a list of T cell receptor beta chains from one sample in a study of control samples from healthy donors and cancer patients. Method: immunoSEQ multiplex PCR; TCRdb's copy keeps in-frame clones and lacks some. The sample lists tens of thousands of clones; approximately 90% were seen once. What was sequenced was blood. These receptors were obtained from a woman aged 50 to 65 in good health. CDR3s include the opening cysteine and the closing phenylalanine or tryptophan. A D gene is named only where the DNA matches it firmly. Clone size is stated in some rows and not others, as once, few, many or a class when expanded.

clone_size,j_call,v_call,d_call,cdr3_aa,cdr3_nt
once,TRBJ1-2,TRBV3-1/TRBV3-2,-,CASSQAVAGVGYTF,TGTGCCAGCAGCCAAGCTGTGGCAGGAGTTGGCTACACCTTC
-,TRBJ2-1,TRBV7-2,-,CASSPRRGRDEQFF,TGTGCCAGCAGCCCGCGAAGGGGTAGGGATGAGCAGTTCTTC
-,TRBJ1-2,TRBV18,TRBD1,CASSPSETGERGYTF,TGTGCCAGCTCACCATCTGAGACAGGGGAAAGGGGCTACACCTTC
-,TRBJ1-2,TRBV7-2,-,CASSAQTGSYGYTF,TGTGCCAGCAGCGCACAGACAGGATCCTATGGCTACACCTTC
-,TRBJ1-6,TRBV6-6,-,CASSYSSQSPLHF,TGTGCCAGCAGTTACTCCTCTCAATCACCCCTCCACTTT
-,TRBJ2-7,TRBV6-5,-,CASPRDASSYEQYF,TGTGCCAGCCCCCGGGACGCCAGCTCCTACGAGCAGTACTTC
-,TRBJ1-3,TRBV5-1,-,CASSLTQGWNTIYF,TGCGCCAGCAGCTTGACACAGGGATGGAACACCATATATTTT
-,TRBJ2-2,TRBV28,TRBD2,CASIRGGDTGELFF,TGTGCCAGCATTCGGGGAGGGGACACCGGGGAGCTGTTTTTT
-,TRBJ2-2,TRBV11-2,-,CASSIPGSTGELFF,TGTGCCAGCAGCATACCCGGCAGCACCGGGGAGCTGTTTTTT
-,TRBJ2-7,TRBV14,-,CASSSIYEQYF,TGTGCCAGCAGCTCGATCTACGAGCAGTACTTC
-,TRBJ2-1,TRBV11-2,-,CASSVANNEQFF,TGTGCCAGCAGCGTGGCGAACAATGAGCAGTTCTTC
-,TRBJ1-4,TRBV11-2,-,CASSPLLGRGEKLFF,TGTGCCAGCAGCCCGCTCCTGGGGCGCGGTGAAAAACTGTTTTTT
few,TRBJ2-3,TRBV4-3,-,CASSQDRQRGTDTQYF,TGCGCCAGCAGCCAAGATCGGCAGCGGGGCACAGATACGCAGTATTTT
-,TRBJ2-7,TRBV10-2,TRBD2,CASSDEREVSYEQYF,TGCGCCAGCAGTGACGAGCGGGAGGTGTCCTACGAGCAGTACTTC
-,TRBJ2-3,TRBV19,-,CASSMAPSTDTQYF,TGTGCCAGTAGTATGGCACCTAGCACAGATACGCAGTATTTT
-,TRBJ1-2,TRBV11-2,TRBD1,CASSLDWTGINYGYTF,TGTGCCAGCAGCTTAGACTGGACAGGGATTAACTATGGCTACACCTTC
few,TRBJ2-2,TRBV4-3,-,CASSQASYRFRNTGELFF,TGCGCCAGCAGCCAAGCCTCATATCGGTTTCGAAACACCGGGGAGCTGTTTTTT
-,TRBJ1-5,TRBV27,TRBD1,CASSASQGPAEPQHF,TGTGCCAGCAGTGCGTCACAGGGGCCGGCGGAGCCCCAGCATTTT
-,TRBJ2-1,TRBV7-2,-,CASSSFEHNEQFF,TGTGCCAGCAGCTCTTTCGAACACAATGAGCAGTTCTTC
-,TRBJ2-2,TRBV11-3,-,CASSLYQRAGAGTGELFF,TGTGCCAGCAGCCTATACCAACGTGCAGGGGCGGGCACCGGGGAGCTGTTTTTT
-,TRBJ2-5,TRBV6-6,TRBD1,CASSYRQGRSGTQYF,TGTGCCAGCAGTTACAGACAGGGCCGATCTGGGACCCAGTACTTC
-,TRBJ2-2,TRBV9,TRBD2,CASSKGTSGIHGELFF,TGTGCCAGCAGCAAGGGGACTAGCGGGATCCACGGGGAGCTGTTTTTT
-,TRBJ2-1,TRBV28,TRBD2,CASSSPWTSSGDEQFF,TGTGCCAGCAGTTCTCCGTGGACTAGCAGCGGTGATGAGCAGTTCTTC
few,TRBJ2-7,TRBV28,-,CASSSFIMAGRPMFTYEQYF,TGTGCCAGCAGTTCGTTTATTATGGCGGGACGCCCGATGTTTACCTACGAGCAGTACTTC
once,TRBJ1-5,TRBV28,TRBD1,CASSTPTGGHQPQHF,TGTGCCAGCAGTACCCCGACAGGGGGCCATCAGCCCCAGCATTTT
-,TRBJ2-7,TRBV5-3,-,CARSLSRPNLTYEQYF,TGTGCCAGAAGCTTGTCTCGGCCGAATCTAACCTACGAGCAGTACTTC
-,TRBJ2-3,TRBV14,TRBD1,CASSQDLYLTGGKTDTQYF,TGTGCCAGCAGCCAAGATCTCTACTTAACAGGGGGCAAAACAGATACGCAGTATTTT
-,TRBJ2-7,TRBV3-1/TRBV3-2,-,CASSQESTGASYEQYF,TGTGCCAGCAGCCAAGAGAGTACGGGGGCCTCCTACGAGCAGTACTTC
-,TRBJ1-6,TRBV6-5,TRBD1,CASMGDRGKNSPLHF,TGTGCCAGCATGGGGGACAGGGGGAAGAATTCACCCCTCCACTTT
-,TRBJ2-5,TRBV7-3,TRBD2,CASSFLAGGAETQYF,TGTGCCAGCAGCTTTTTAGCCGGGGGGGCAGAGACCCAGTACTTC
-,TRBJ2-5,TRBV29-1,-,CSAPLFGGQETQYF,TGCAGCGCACCCCTATTCGGCGGCCAAGAGACCCAGTACTTC
-,TRBJ2-7,TRBV6-6,-,CASSYSPYEQYF,TGTGCCAGCAGTTACTCTCCCTACGAGCAGTACTTC
-,TRBJ2-5,TRBV19,-,CASSIGTEETQYF,TGTGCCAGTAGTATAGGGACAGAAGAGACCCAGTACTTC
-,TRBJ2-1,TRBV7-8,TRBD2,CASSWTSGGYNEQFF,TGTGCCAGCAGCTGGACTAGCGGGGGTTACAATGAGCAGTTCTTC
few,TRBJ2-1,TRBV6-1,TRBD2,CASSGREGGGTHYNEQFF,TGTGCCAGCAGTGGACGAGAGGGCGGGGGGACACATTACAATGAGCAGTTCTTC
-,TRBJ1-4,TRBV5-1,-,CASSLFGVTNEKLFF,TGCGCCAGCAGCTTGTTTGGGGTTACTAATGAAAAACTGTTTTTT
-,TRBJ1-2,TRBV5-4,-,CASSPGDYGYTF,TGTGCCAGCAGCCCTGGGGACTATGGCTACACCTTC
-,TRBJ1-2,TRBV7-2,-,CASSLGEAQRGDF,TGTGCCAGCAGCTTGGGGGAAGCACAGCGAGGGGACTTC
-,TRBJ1-5,TRBV6-5,-,CASRKSQGNQPQHF,TGTGCCAGCAGGAAATCACAGGGCAATCAGCCCCAGCATTTT
once,TRBJ1-3,TRBV19,-,CASSTDLSGNTIYF,TGTGCCAGTAGTACAGATCTCTCTGGAAACACCATATATTTT
-,TRBJ1-3,TRBV14,-,CASSPEWGIGNTIYF,TGTGCCAGCAGCCCGGAGTGGGGAATCGGAAACACCATATATTTT
-,TRBJ2-7,TRBV5-4,TRBD1,CASSPTFRDSPYEQYF,TGTGCCAGCAGCCCAACTTTCCGGGACAGTCCCTACGAGCAGTACTTC
-,TRBJ2-1,TRBV4-1,TRBD1,CASSTRQGTRYNEQFF,TGCGCCAGCAGCACTCGACAGGGGACCCGTTACAATGAGCAGTTCTTC
few,TRBJ1-6,TRBV6-2/TRBV6-3,-,CASSFGLGLGSPLHF,TGTGCCAGCAGTTTCGGTTTGGGGCTGGGCTCACCCCTCCACTTT
-,TRBJ1-1,TRBV11-3,-,CASSLRDKNTEAFF,TGTGCCAGCAGCCTCCGGGACAAGAACACTGAAGCTTTCTTT
-,TRBJ1-2,TRBV28,-,CASSPQTPPGYTF,TGTGCCAGCAGTCCCCAGACGCCGCCTGGCTACACCTTC
-,TRBJ2-1,TRBV20-1,-,CSASGDLWEYEQFF,TGCAGTGCAAGTGGGGACCTTTGGGAATATGAGCAGTTCTTC
-,TRBJ1-6,TRBV9,TRBD1,CASSPGQGDSPLHF,TGTGCCAGCAGCCCGGGACAGGGGGACTCACCCCTCCACTTT
-,TRBJ1-4,TRBV19,TRBD1,CASSRTGGEKLFF,TGTGCCAGTAGTAGGACAGGGGGTGAAAAACTGTTTTTT
-,TRBJ1-1,TRBV11-3,TRBD1,CASSSRQGNTEAFF,TGTGCCAGCAGCTCCCGACAGGGGAACACTGAAGCTTTCTTT
once,TRBJ2-7,TRBV4-2,-,CASSPYVAGEQYF,TGTGCCAGCAGCCCGTATGTCGCAGGGGAGCAGTACTTC
once,TRBJ2-6,TRBV4-2,-,CASSQDPTGANVLTF,TGTGCCAGCAGCCAAGACCCCACTGGGGCCAACGTCCTGACTTTC
-,TRBJ1-3,TRBV19,-,CASSIRNTIYF,TGTGCCAGTAGTATTCGGAACACCATATATTTT
-,TRBJ2-7,TRBV6-5,TRBD2,CASSTGGVYEQYF,TGTGCCAGCAGTACGGGGGGGGTCTACGAGCAGTACTTC